This T cell receptor (beta chain) was documented in a study of CD8 T cells in ankylosing spondylitis. The study's findings and limits: Disease-linked clones were CD8+ and relatively rare in peripheral blood. Past research had described some motif variants in reactive arthritis synovial fluid and blood.

Note on this clonotype: Its antigen is still unknown.

The junction had 8 bases not matched to a gene; V was cut back by 6 bases and J by 4 bases. Germline V CDR1 and CDR2: MRHNA, SNTAGT. The CDR3 totals 14 residues. As the method for making TCR beta libraries, quantitative 5'-RACE with molecular barcodes was used. TCRdb redid the calling of the 5' RACE reads with MiXCR, one entry per CDR3 protein. The table lists about 150,000 distinct CDR3 sequences, 44% of them singletons. Sequenced: synovial fluid, either unsorted or a sorted T cell fraction (not recorded which). The chain uses TRBV6-4 and TRBJ1-2, with 7 bases that match TRBD1. The origin of this receptor is a male donor with ankylosing spondylitis. The chain's CDR3 is CASSPDREGYGYTF. For the CDR3, the DNA is TGTGCCAGCAGCCCCGACAGGGAGGGCTATGGCTACACCTTC.